This T cell receptor (beta chain) was captured by sequencing in a study of memory CD4+ T cells and cytomegalovirus serostatus. The sort gate was single viable CD3+CD4+CD8-CD45RO+ cells for memory CD4+ T cells. The V and J ends lost 0 bases and 3 bases respectively, with 12 bases between them. Germline V CDR1 and CDR2: LNHNV, YYDKDF (reference sequence). The CDR3 runs 15 residues. TCRdb keeps only in-frame clones here, not all; method: immunoSEQ multiplex PCR. The sample lists approximately 40,000 clones, more than 65% occurring once. The sample taken for sequencing was memory CD4+ T cells from blood. This receptor was taken from an adult in good health and CMV-seronegative. The gene calls are TRBV15 and TRBJ2-7; possibly TRBD1 or TRBD2 for D (5 bases each). The CDR3 loop is CATSREGRGLYEQYF. In nucleotides, the CDR3 is TGTGCCACCAGCAGAGAGGGACGTGGACTCTACGAGCAGTACTTC.